This TCR beta chain emerged from a study of blood T cells in healthy people across ages. Overall study findings and caveats: Higher diversity, along with more naive CD4+ cells, distinguished long-lived donors from aged donors.

Per germline, CDR1 MGHRA and CDR2 YSYEKL. The CDR3 totals 16 residues. Germline trimming cut 0 bases from V and 2 bases from J; bases unmatched to any gene: 7. With a J-beta primer mix and a sample-barcoded 5' primer, a second PCR ran about 6 to 11 cycles. In TCRdb, the 5' RACE reads were re-called with MiXCR into one record per CDR3 protein. The sample has 1,500,000 or so distinct CDR3 sequences, roughly 43% seen once; the top ten hold less than 5%. This clonotype was detected a few times. What it binds is unknown. The chain carries TRBV4-1 and TRBJ2-7; 7 nucleotides align to TRBD1. Specimen: blood. This sequence originates from a woman aged 18-30 years in good health. The CDR3 DNA reads as TGCGCCAGCAGCCAAGATCAGGGACAGAGGGCCTACGAGCAGTACTTC. Translating gives CASSQDQGQRAYEQYF.